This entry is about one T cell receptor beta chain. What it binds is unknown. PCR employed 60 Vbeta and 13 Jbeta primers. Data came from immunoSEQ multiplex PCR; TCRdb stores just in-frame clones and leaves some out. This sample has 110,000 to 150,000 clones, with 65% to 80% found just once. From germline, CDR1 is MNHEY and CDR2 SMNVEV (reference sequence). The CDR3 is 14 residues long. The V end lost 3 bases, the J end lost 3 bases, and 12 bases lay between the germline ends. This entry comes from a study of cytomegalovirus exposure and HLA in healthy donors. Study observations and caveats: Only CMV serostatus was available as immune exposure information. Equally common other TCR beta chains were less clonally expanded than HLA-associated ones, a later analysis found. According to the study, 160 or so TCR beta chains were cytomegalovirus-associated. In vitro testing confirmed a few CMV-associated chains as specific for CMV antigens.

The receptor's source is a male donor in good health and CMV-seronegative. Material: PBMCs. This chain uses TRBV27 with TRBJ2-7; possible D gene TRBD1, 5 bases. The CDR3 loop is CASSFSTRDYEQYF. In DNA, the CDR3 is TGTGCCAGCAGTTTTAGCACCAGGGACTACGAGCAGTACTTC.